Following are 3 T cell receptor beta chains from one sample sequenced in a study of blood T cell repertoires in COVID-19. Sequencing used immunoSEQ multiplex PCR; TCRdb keeps in-frame clones, though not all of them. The top ten clones hold about 0.86% of a sample with under 450,000 clones, 91% of them seen once. The material sequenced was PBMCs or T cells enriched from blood (not recorded which). The receptors were gathered from a woman aged 40 to 49 who had been exposed to COVID-19.

The V call is TRBV7-9, the J call TRBJ1-2; 7 nucleotides line up with TRBD1. J gave up 4 bases and V 5 bases, and 10 bases lay outside the gene matches. The CDR3 is 15 amino acids. Per the germline V gene, CDR1 is SEHNR and CDR2 is FQNEAQ (reference sequence). Here the CDR3 DNA reads TGTGCCAGCAGCCGACAAGGGGGCGCGGCCTATGGCTACACCTTC. This translates into CASSRQGGAAYGYTF.

This clone was counted a few times. This chain uses TRBV19 with TRBJ2-1; 9 bases match TRBD2. CDR3 length equals 15 residues. The trim removed 6 bases at V and 6 bases at J, leaving 9 bases unmatched. In germline, CDR1 is LNHDA, CDR2 SQIVND (reference sequence). The CDR3 sequence: CASRTLAGGLNEQFF. CDR3 in DNA: TGTGCCAGTAGGACTTTGGCGGGGGGGCTCAATGAGCAGTTCTTC. Using reference TRBV19 and TRBJ2-1 for the parts outside the CDR3, the full variable domain is DGGITQSPKYLFRKEGQNVTLSCEQNLNHDAMYWYRQDPGQGLRLIYYSQIVNDFQKGDIAEGYSVSREKKESFPLTVTSAQKNPTAFYLCASRTLAGGLNEQFFGPGTRLTVL.

The rearrangement uses TRBV12-3 or TRBV12-4 and TRBJ2-7; no definite D call. The CDR3 loop spans 12 amino acids. Trimming pared 8 bases from V and 4 bases from J, leaving 12 bases between. The CDR3 protein is CASRGRKYEQYF. DNA of the CDR3: TGTGCCAGCCGCGGAAGGAAGTACGAGCAGTACTTC.